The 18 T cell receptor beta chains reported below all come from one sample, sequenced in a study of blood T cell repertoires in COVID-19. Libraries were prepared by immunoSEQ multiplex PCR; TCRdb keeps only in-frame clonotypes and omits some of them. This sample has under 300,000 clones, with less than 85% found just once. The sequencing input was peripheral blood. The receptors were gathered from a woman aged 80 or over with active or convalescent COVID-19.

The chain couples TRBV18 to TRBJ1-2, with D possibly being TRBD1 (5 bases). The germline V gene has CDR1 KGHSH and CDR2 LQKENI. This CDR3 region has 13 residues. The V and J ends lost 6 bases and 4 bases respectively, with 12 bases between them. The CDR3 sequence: CASSPRQIYGYTF. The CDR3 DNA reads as TGTGCCAGCTCCCCCAGACAGATCTATGGCTACACCTTC.

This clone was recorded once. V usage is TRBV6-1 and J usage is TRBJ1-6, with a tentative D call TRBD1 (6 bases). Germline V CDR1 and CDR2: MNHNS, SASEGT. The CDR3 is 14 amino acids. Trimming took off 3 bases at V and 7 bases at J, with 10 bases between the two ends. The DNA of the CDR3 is TGTGCCAGCAGTGATGGACAGTCAAATTCACCCCTCCACTTT. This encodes CASSDGQSNSPLHF.

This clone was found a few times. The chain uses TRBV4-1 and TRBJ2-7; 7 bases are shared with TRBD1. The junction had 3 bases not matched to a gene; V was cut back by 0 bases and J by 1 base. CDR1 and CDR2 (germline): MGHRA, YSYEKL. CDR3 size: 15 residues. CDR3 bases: TGCGCCAGCAGCCAAGAGCACAGGGGTTCCTACGAGCAGTACTTC. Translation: CASSQEHRGSYEQYF.

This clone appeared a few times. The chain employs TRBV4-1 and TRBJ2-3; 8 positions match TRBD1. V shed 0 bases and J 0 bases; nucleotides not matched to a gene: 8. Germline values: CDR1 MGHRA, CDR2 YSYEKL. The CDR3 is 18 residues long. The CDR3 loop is CASSQEGGTGASTDTQYF. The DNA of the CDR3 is TGCGCCAGCAGCCAAGAAGGGGGGACAGGCGCTAGCACAGATACGCAGTATTTT.

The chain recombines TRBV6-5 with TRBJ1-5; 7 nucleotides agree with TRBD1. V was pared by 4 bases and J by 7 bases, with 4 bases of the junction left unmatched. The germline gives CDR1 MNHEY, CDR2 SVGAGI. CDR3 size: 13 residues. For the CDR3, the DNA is TGTGCCAGCAGTTGGGACAGCAGGCAGCCCCAGCATTTT. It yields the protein CASSWDSRQPQHF.

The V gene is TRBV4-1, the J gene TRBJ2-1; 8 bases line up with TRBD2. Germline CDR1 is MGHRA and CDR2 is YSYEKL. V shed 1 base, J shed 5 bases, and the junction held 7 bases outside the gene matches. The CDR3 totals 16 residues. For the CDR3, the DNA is TGCGCCAGCAGCCAAGGTCCCCTAGCGGGCCACAATGAGCAGTTCTTC. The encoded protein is CASSQGPLAGHNEQFF.

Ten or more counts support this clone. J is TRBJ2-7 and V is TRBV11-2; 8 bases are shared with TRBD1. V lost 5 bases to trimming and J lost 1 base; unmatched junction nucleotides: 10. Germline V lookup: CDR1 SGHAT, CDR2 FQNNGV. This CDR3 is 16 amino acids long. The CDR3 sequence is CASSPIQRQGSYEQYF. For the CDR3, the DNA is TGTGCCAGCAGCCCCATTCAGAGACAGGGGTCCTACGAGCAGTACTTC.

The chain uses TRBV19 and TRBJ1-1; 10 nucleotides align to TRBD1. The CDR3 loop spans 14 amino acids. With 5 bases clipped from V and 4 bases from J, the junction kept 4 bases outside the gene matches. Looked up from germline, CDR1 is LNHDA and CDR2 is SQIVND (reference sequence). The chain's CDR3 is CASSPWTGGTEAFF. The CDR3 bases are TGTGCCAGTAGTCCCTGGACAGGGGGCACTGAAGCTTTCTTT. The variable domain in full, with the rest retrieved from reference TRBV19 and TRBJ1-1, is DGGITQSPKYLFRKEGQNVTLSCEQNLNHDAMYWYRQDPGQGLRLIYYSQIVNDFQKGDIAEGYSVSREKKESFPLTVTSAQKNPTAFYLCASSPWTGGTEAFFGQGTRLTVV.

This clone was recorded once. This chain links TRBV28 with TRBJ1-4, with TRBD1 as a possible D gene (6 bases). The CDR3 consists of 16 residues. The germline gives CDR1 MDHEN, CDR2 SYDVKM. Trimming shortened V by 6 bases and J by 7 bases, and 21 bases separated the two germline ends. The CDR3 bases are TGTGCCAGCAGCCTACCTATACCAGGGGAAGGTGAAAAACTGTTTTTT. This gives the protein CASSLPIPGEGEKLFF. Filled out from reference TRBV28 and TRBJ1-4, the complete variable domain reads DVKVTQSSRYLVKRTGEKVFLECVQDMDHENMFWYRQDPGLGLRLIYFSYDVKMKEKGDIPEGYSVSREKKERFSLILESASTNQTSMYLCASSLPIPGEGEKLFFGSGTQLSVL.

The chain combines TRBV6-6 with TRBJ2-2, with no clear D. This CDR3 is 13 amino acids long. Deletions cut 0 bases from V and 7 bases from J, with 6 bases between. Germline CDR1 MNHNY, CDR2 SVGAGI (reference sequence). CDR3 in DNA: TGTGCCAGCAGTTACTCGAGTATCGGGGAGCTGTTTTTT. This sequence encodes CASSYSSIGELFF.

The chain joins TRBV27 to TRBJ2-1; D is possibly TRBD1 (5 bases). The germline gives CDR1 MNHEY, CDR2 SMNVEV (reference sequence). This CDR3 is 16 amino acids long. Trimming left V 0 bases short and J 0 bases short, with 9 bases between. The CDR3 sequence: CASSLSGVSSYNEQFF. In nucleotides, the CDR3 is TGTGCCAGCAGTTTATCAGGGGTGAGCTCCTACAATGAGCAGTTCTTC.

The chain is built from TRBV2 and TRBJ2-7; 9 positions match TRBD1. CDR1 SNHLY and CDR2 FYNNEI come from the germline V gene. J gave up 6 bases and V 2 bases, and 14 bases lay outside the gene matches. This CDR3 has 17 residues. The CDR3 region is CASSELDSGQGWSEQYF. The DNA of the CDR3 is TGTGCCAGCAGTGAATTAGATTCGGGACAGGGCTGGAGCGAGCAGTACTTC.

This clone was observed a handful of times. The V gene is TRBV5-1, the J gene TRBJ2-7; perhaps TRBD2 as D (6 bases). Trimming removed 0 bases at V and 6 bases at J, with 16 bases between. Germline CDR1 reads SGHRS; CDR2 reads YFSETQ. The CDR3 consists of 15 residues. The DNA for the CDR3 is TGCGCCAGCAGCTTGGATGGAGGGATATGGGTCGAGCAGTACTTC. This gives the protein CASSLDGGIWVEQYF.

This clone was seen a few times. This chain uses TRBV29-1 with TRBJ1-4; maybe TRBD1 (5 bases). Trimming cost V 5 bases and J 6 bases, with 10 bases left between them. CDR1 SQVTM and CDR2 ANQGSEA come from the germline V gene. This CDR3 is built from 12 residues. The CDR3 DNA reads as TGCAGCGTTACCGTAGGGGATGAAAAACTGTTTTTT. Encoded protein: CSVTVGDEKLFF.

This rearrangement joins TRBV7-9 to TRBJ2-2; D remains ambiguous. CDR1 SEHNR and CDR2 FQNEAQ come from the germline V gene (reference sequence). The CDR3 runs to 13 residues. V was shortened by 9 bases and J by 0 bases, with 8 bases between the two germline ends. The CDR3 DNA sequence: TGTGCCAGTACGCTAGCGAACACCGGGGAGCTGTTTTTT. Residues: CASTLANTGELFF. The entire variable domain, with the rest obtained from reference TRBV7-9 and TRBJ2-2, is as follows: DTGVSQNPRHKITKRGQNVTFRCDPISEHNRLYWYRQTLGQGPEFLTYFQNEAQLEKSRLLSDRFSAERPKGSFSTLEIQRTEQGDSAMYLCASTLANTGELFFGEGSRLTVL.

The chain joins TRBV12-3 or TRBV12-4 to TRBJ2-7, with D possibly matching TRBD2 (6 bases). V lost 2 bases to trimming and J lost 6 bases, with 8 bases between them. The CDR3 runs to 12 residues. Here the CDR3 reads CASSLMGGEQYF. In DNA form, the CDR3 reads TGTGCCAGCAGTTTAATGGGGGGCGAGCAGTACTTC.

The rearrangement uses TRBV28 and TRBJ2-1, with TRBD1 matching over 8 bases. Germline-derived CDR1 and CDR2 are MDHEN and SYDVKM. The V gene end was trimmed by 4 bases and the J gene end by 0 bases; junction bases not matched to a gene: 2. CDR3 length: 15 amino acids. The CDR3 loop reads CASSSTGGSYNEQFF. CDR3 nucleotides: TGTGCCAGCAGTTCCACAGGGGGCTCCTACAATGAGCAGTTCTTC.

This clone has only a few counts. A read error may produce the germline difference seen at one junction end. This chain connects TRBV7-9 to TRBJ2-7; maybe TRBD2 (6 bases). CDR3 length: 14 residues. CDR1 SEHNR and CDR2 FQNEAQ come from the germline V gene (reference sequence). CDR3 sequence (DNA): TGTGCCAGCAGCTCCCGACGGGACTCCCACGAGCAGTACTTC. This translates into CASSSRRDSHEQYF.